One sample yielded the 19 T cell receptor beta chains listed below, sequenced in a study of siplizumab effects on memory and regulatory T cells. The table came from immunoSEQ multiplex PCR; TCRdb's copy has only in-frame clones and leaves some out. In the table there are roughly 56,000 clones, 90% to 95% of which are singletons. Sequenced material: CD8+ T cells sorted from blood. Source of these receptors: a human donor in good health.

The CDR3 loop reads CATKTGEGYYGYTF. The CDR3 DNA reads as TGTGCCACCAAAACAGGGGAGGGGTACTATGGCTACACCTTC. The rearrangement uses TRBV27 and TRBJ1-2; 7 bases match TRBD1. The trim removed 10 bases at V and 3 bases at J, leaving 11 bases unmatched. The V gene's germline CDR1 is MNHEY and CDR2 SMNVEV (reference sequence). This CDR3 has 14 residues.

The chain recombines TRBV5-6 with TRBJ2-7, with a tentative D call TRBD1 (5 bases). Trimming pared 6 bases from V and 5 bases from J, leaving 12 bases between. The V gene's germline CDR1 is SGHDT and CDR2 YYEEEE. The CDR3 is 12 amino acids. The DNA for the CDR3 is TGTGCCAGCACCGTACAGGCAAACGAGCAGTACTTC. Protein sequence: CASTVQANEQYF.

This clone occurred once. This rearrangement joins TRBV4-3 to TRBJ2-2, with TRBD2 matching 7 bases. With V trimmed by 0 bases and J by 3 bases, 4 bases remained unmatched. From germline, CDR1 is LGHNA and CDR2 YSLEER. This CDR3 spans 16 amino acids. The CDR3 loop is CASSQDPSGYTGELFF. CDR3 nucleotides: TGCGCCAGCAGCCAAGACCCTAGCGGCTACACCGGGGAGCTGTTTTTT.

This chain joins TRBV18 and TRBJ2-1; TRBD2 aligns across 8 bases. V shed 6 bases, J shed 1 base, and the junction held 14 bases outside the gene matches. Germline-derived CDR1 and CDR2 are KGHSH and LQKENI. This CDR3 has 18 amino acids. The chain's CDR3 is CASSRLPTSALSYNEQFF. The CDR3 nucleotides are TGTGCCAGCTCCCGCCTCCCGACTAGCGCCCTTTCCTACAATGAGCAGTTCTTC.

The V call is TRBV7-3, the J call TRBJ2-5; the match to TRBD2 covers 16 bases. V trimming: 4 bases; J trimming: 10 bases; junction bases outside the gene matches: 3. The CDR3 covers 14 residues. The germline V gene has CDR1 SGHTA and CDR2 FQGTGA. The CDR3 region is CASSSGLAGGIQYF. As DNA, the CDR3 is TGTGCCAGCAGCTCGGGACTAGCGGGAGGGATCCAGTACTTC. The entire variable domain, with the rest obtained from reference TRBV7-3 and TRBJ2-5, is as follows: GAGVSQTPSNKVTEKGKYVELRCDPISGHTALYWYRQSLGQGPEFLIYFQGTGAADDSGLPNDRFFAVRPEGSVSTLKIQRTERGDSAVYLCASSSGLAGGIQYFGPGTRLLVL.

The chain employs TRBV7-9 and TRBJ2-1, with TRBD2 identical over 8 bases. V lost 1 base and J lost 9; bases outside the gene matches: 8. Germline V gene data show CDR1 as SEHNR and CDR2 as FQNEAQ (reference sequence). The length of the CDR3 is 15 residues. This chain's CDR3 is CASSLESGSTGEQFF. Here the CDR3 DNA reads TGTGCCAGCAGCTTAGAGAGCGGGAGCACCGGTGAGCAGTTCTTC. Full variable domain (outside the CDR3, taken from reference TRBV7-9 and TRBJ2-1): DTGVSQNPRHKITKRGQNVTFRCDPISEHNRLYWYRQTLGQGPEFLTYFQNEAQLEKSRLLSDRFSAERPKGSFSTLEIQRTEQGDSAMYLCASSLESGSTGEQFFGPGTRLTVL.

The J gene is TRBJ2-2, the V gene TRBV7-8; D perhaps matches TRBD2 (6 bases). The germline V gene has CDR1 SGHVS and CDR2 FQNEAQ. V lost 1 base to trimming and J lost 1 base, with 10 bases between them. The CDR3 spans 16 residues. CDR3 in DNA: TGTGCCAGCAGCTTAGGGCTAGCGAGGAACACCGGGGAGCTGTTTTTT. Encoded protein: CASSLGLARNTGELFF.

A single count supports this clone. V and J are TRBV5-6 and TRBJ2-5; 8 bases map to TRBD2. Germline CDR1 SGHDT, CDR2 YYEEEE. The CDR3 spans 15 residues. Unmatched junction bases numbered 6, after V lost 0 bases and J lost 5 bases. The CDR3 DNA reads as TGTGCCAGCAGCTTGGGGCTAGCGGGCGGTGAGACCCAGTACTTC. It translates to CASSLGLAGGETQYF.

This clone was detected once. The CDR3 coding sequence is TGTGCCAGCAGCTTTTGGGGAGGGGAGACCCAGTACTTC. Its translation: CASSFWGGETQYF. The chain uses TRBV7-3 and TRBJ2-5; the match to TRBD2 covers 7 bases. The CDR3 sequence is 13 residues long. With V trimmed by 3 bases and J by 5 bases, 3 bases remained unmatched. Germline assignment: CDR1 SGHTA and CDR2 FQGTGA.

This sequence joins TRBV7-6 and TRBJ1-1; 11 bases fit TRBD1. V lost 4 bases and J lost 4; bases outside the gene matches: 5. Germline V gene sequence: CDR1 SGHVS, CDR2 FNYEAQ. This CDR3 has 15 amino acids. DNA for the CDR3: TGTGCCAGCAGCTCTCGGGACAGGGGGACCACTGAAGCTTTCTTT. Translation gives CASSSRDRGTTEAFF.

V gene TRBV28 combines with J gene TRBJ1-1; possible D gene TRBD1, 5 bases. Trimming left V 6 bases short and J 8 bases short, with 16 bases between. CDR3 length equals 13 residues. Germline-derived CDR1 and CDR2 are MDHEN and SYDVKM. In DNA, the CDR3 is TGTGCCAGCAGCCCGACAGCTAAAGGGGAAGCTTTCTTT. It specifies CASSPTAKGEAFF. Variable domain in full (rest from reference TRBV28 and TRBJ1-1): DVKVTQSSRYLVKRTGEKVFLECVQDMDHENMFWYRQDPGLGLRLIYFSYDVKMKEKGDIPEGYSVSREKKERFSLILESASTNQTSMYLCASSPTAKGEAFFGQGTRLTVV.

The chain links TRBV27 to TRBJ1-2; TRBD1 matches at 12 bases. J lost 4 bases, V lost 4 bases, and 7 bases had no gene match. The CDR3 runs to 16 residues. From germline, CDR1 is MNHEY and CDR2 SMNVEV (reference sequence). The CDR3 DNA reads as TGTGCCAGCAGTTCATCCGGGACAGGGGGCTTCTATGGCTACACCTTC. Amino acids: CASSSSGTGGFYGYTF.

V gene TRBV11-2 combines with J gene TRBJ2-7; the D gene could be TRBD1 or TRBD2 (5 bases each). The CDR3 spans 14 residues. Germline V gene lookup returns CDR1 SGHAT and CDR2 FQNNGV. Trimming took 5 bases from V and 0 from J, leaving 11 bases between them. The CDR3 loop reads CASSPRDHSYEQYF. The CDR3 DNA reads TGTGCCAGCAGCCCACGGGACCACTCCTACGAGCAGTACTTC.

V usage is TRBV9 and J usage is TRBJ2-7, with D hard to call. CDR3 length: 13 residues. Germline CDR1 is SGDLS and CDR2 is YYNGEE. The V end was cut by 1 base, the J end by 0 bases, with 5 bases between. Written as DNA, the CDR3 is TGTGCCAGCAGCGTAATCCCCTCCTACGAGCAGTACTTC. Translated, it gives CASSVIPSYEQYF.

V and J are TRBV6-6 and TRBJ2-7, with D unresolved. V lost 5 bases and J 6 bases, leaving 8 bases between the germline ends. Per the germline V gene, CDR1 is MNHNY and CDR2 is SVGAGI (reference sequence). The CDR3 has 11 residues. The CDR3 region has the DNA TGTGCCAGCAGTGACTTAACCGAGCAGTACTTC. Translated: CASSDLTEQYF.

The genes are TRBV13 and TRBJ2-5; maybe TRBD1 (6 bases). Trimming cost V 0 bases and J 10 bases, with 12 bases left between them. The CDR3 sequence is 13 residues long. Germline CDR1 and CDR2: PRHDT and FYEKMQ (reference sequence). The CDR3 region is CASSLGQGRVQYF. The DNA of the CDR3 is TGTGCCAGCAGCTTAGGCCAGGGGCGGGTCCAGTACTTC. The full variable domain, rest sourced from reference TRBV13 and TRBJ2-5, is AAGVIQSPRHLIKEKRETATLKCYPIPRHDTVYWYQQGPGQDPQFLISFYEKMQSDKGSIPDRFSAQQFSDYHSELNMSSLELGDSALYFCASSLGQGRVQYFGPGTRLLVL.

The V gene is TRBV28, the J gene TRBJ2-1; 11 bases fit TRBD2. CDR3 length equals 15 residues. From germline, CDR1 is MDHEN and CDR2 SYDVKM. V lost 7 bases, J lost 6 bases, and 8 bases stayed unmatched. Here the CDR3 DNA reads TGTGCCAGCACAAAGACTAGCGGGACCTCCAATGAGCAGTTCTTC. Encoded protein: CASTKTSGTSNEQFF.

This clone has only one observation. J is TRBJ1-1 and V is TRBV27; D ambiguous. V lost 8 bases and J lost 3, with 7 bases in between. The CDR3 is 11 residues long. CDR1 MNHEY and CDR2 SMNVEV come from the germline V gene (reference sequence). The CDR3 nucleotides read TGTGCCAGCTTTTCACACACTGAAGCTTTCTTT. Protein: CASFSHTEAFF.

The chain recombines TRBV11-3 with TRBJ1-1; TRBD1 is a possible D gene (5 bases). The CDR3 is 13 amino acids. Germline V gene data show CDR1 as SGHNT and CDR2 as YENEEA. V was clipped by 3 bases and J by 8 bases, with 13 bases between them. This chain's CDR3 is CASSFLGGEEAFF. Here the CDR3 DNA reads TGTGCCAGCAGCTTCCTGGGGGGTGAAGAAGCTTTCTTT.